Given below is one TCR beta chain in context. What it binds is unknown. This record comes from a study of cytomegalovirus exposure and HLA in healthy donors. General study points: TCR beta chain V- and J-gene trimming was linked, in a later analysis, to a missense variant in DCLRE1C.

Vbeta (60) and Jbeta (13) primers were used in the PCR. Profiling relied on immunoSEQ multiplex PCR, and the TCRdb table lists in-frame clones only, not all of them. In the table there are about 190,000 clones, over 60% of which are singletons. From germline, CDR1 is MNHEY and CDR2 SMNVEV (reference sequence). The CDR3 is 16 amino acids. Trimming took 0 bases from V and 6 from J; bases not matched to a gene: 8. The clonotype comes from a young man in good health and CMV-seropositive. The sample consisted of PBMCs. The rearrangement joins TRBV27 to TRBJ1-2; TRBD1 matches at 9 bases. CDR3 DNA sequence: TGTGCCAGCAGTTTATCCCCGTCCCGGGACAGGGATGGCTACACCTTC. The encoded protein is CASSLSPSRDRDGYTF.